Shown below are 21 T cell receptor beta chains from a single sample sequenced in a study of PD-1 blockade in classical Hodgkin lymphoma. The time point here: cycle 4 day 1 (C4D1), after 6 weeks of nivolumab. No patient escaped relapse after autologous stem cell transplantation, and brentuximab vedotin exposure varied. Using immunoSEQ multiplex PCR, the repertoire was profiled, and TCRdb retains in-frame clones only, with some absent. The data show tens of thousands of clones, over 85% seen once. The sequenced sample was peripheral blood mononuclear cells (PBMCs), obtained before the fourth cycle of nivolumab. These receptors came from a human donor with classical Hodgkin lymphoma.

The chain employs TRBV18 and TRBJ1-3; D is unresolved. Trimming stripped 2 bases from V and 0 bases from J, with 2 bases between. CDR3 length equals 13 residues. From germline, CDR1 is KGHSH and CDR2 LQKENI. The CDR3 protein is CASSPDSGNTIYF. The CDR3 DNA follows: TGTGCCAGCTCACCAGACTCTGGAAACACCATATATTTT.

The rearrangement links TRBV2 to TRBJ1-5; D gene uncertain. Germline CDR1 is SNHLY and CDR2 is FYNNEI. This CDR3 spans 11 amino acids. Trimming removed 4 bases at V and 6 bases at J, with 4 bases between. The CDR3: CASSAGQPQHF. The CDR3 nucleotides read TGTGCCAGCAGTGCGGGTCAGCCCCAGCATTTT.

The CDR3 DNA reads as TGTGCCAGCAGCCAGCGGGAGGGCCGATACGAGCAGTACTTC. Its protein product is CASSQREGRYEQYF. J is TRBJ2-7 and V is TRBV4-2; 9 bases align to TRBD2. V shed 3 bases, J shed 4 bases, and the junction held 4 bases outside the gene matches. Germline V gene sequence: CDR1 LGHNA, CDR2 YNFKEQ. This CDR3 spans 14 amino acids.

CDR3 coding DNA: TGCGCCAGCAGCTTGGCGGAATCAGGTGCAGGAAAACTGTTTTTT. This encodes CASSLAESGAGKLFF. The J gene is TRBJ1-4, the V gene TRBV5-1; D not certain. Trimming took off 0 bases at V and 10 bases at J, with 16 bases between the two ends. CDR3 length equals 15 residues. CDR1 SGHRS and CDR2 YFSETQ come from the germline V gene.

The gene calls are TRBV10-3 and TRBJ2-7, with 10 bases matching TRBD1. The CDR3 consists of 14 residues. Germline-derived CDR1 and CDR2 are ENHRY and SYGVKD. J was trimmed by 9 bases and V by 5 bases; bases with no gene match: 10. The DNA of the CDR3 is TGTGCCATCAGTCCCCTGACAGGGGGCGGGTGGCAGTACTTC. This translates into CAISPLTGGGWQYF.

J is TRBJ2-3 and V is TRBV29-1; 7 bases match TRBD2. The germline V gene encodes CDR1 SQVTM and CDR2 ANQGSEA. The CDR3 covers 10 residues. The trim removed 6 bases at V and 6 bases at J, leaving 0 bases unmatched. The CDR3 DNA is TGCAGCGTCGGGGGGGATACGCAGTATTTT. Translated, it gives CSVGGDTQYF.

This chain joins TRBV11-1 and TRBJ2-1, with D possibly TRBD2 on 6 matching bases. Germline CDR1 SGHAT, CDR2 FQDESV (reference sequence). The CDR3 has 16 amino acids. V was shortened by 1 base and J by 9 bases, with 19 bases between the two germline ends. The CDR3 is CASSLGPYTIAVEQFF. The DNA of the CDR3 is TGTGCCAGCAGCTTAGGTCCCTACACAATAGCGGTTGAGCAGTTCTTC.

V is TRBV29-1 and J is TRBJ2-6; D ambiguous. Trimming shortened V by 7 bases and J by 7 bases, and 14 bases separated the two germline ends. The CDR3 consists of 13 residues. Germline CDR1 is SQVTM and CDR2 is ANQGSEA. The CDR3 sequence is CSARSTFANVLTF. In DNA, the CDR3 is TGCAGCGCCCGAAGCACTTTTGCCAACGTCCTGACTTTC.

The chain combines TRBV5-6 with TRBJ2-7; maybe TRBD2 (6 bases). Germline loops: CDR1 SGHDT, CDR2 YYEEEE. This CDR3 contains 12 residues. Trimming shortened V by 2 bases and J by 6 bases, and 9 bases separated the two germline ends. CDR3 bases: TGTGCCAGCAGCTTCGGAGGGAGCGAGCAGTACTTC. Protein product: CASSFGGSEQYF.

This clone was observed once. The chain couples TRBV5-1 to TRBJ1-3; no definite D call. CDR1 and CDR2 from the germline V gene are SGHRS and YFSETQ. V was shortened by 7 bases and J by 0 bases, with 5 bases between the two germline ends. There are 12 residues in the CDR3. CDR3 sequence: CASRSSGNTIYF. In DNA form, the CDR3 reads TGCGCCAGCCGGAGCTCTGGAAACACCATATATTTT.

The chain uses TRBV5-1 and TRBJ2-7; 8 nucleotides align to TRBD1. From germline, CDR1 is SGHRS and CDR2 YFSETQ. This CDR3 is 14 amino acids long. V dropped 4 bases and J dropped 3; count of bases not matched to a gene: 6. The CDR3, as DNA: TGCGCCAGCAGCCAACGGACAGGGAACTACGAGCAGTACTTC. It translates to CASSQRTGNYEQYF.

This chain joins TRBV28 and TRBJ2-7; TRBD2 might be the D (5 bases). The CDR3 loop spans 14 amino acids. Germline-derived CDR1 and CDR2 are MDHEN and SYDVKM. The V and J ends lost 1 base and 4 bases respectively, with 11 bases between them. CDR3 sequence: CASSLSGNLYEQYF. In nucleotides, the CDR3 is TGTGCCAGCAGTTTATCCGGGAACCTGTACGAGCAGTACTTC. Supplemented by reference TRBV28 and TRBJ2-7, the full variable domain reads DVKVTQSSRYLVKRTGEKVFLECVQDMDHENMFWYRQDPGLGLRLIYFSYDVKMKEKGDIPEGYSVSREKKERFSLILESASTNQTSMYLCASSLSGNLYEQYFGPGTRLTVT.

The chain employs TRBV9 and TRBJ2-7, with 8 positions matching TRBD1. Germline CDR1 and CDR2: SGDLS and YYNGEE. This CDR3 has 14 amino acids. V lost 0 bases to trimming and J lost 7 bases; unmatched junction nucleotides: 6. Written as DNA, the CDR3 is TGTGCCAGCAGCGTAGACCTTGGACAGGGTGAGCAGTACTTC. It translates to CASSVDLGQGEQYF.

This clone has just one count. This chain links TRBV7-9 with TRBJ2-7; D is possibly TRBD1 (5 bases). V lost 1 base and J 12 bases, leaving 13 bases between the germline ends. The CDR3 consists of 12 residues. Germline V lookup: CDR1 SEHNR, CDR2 FQNEAQ (reference sequence). The CDR3 is CASSLVDRRWYF. The CDR3 bases are TGTGCCAGCAGCTTAGTAGACAGACGATGGTACTTC.

V is TRBV13 and J is TRBJ1-1; D not certain. The CDR3 is 14 amino acids. Trimming removed 1 base from V and 3 bases from J, with 9 bases in between. CDR1 is PRHDT and CDR2 is FYEKMQ in the germline V gene (reference sequence). CDR3 DNA: TGTGCCAGCAGCTTAGTAGGGAGTGACACTGAAGCTTTCTTT. Protein product: CASSLVGSDTEAFF.

This chain uses TRBV28 with TRBJ1-6; D gene uncertain. The CDR3 sequence is 15 residues long. Germline values: CDR1 MDHEN, CDR2 SYDVKM. V lost 5 bases to trimming and J lost 0 bases, with 8 bases between them. CDR3 in DNA: TGTGCCAGCAGTCCCACAAGCTCCTATAATTCACCCCTCCACTTT. It specifies CASSPTSSYNSPLHF.

This chain uses TRBV11-2 with TRBJ2-4, with 13 bases fitting TRBD2. Unmatched junction bases numbered 8, after V lost 5 bases and J lost 16 bases. The CDR3 covers 13 residues. CDR1 is SGHAT, CDR2 FQNNGV, per germline. CDR3 region: CASSALTSGRAYF. CDR3 DNA: TGTGCCAGCAGCGCCCTTACTAGCGGGAGGGCATACTTC. Based on the CDR3 plus reference TRBV11-2 and TRBJ2-4, the full variable domain is EAGVAQSPRYKIIEKRQSVAFWCNPISGHATLYWYQQILGQGPKLLIQFQNNGVVDDSQLPKDRFSAERLKGVDSTLKIQPAKLEDSAVYLCASSALTSGRAYFGAGTRLSVL.

The rearrangement uses TRBV7-2 and TRBJ1-3; a possible D gene is TRBD1 (5 bases). The CDR3 totals 14 residues. Germline CDR1 and CDR2: SGHTA and FQGNSA. V lost 3 bases to trimming and J lost 8 bases, with 14 bases between them. In nucleotides, the CDR3 is TGTGCCAGCAGCTTCGGGGGTGTTGGGCACACCATATATTTT. Translation gives CASSFGGVGHTIYF.

The rearrangement joins TRBV6-1 to TRBJ2-3, with D tentatively TRBD1 (6 bases). There are 18 residues in the CDR3. Germline V lookup: CDR1 MNHNS, CDR2 SASEGT. The V and J ends lost 1 base and 3 bases respectively, with 20 bases between them. CDR3 nucleotides: TGTGCCAGCAGTGAAGGTCTGGGACGGGACACCGTGACAGATACGCAGTATTTT. This codes for CASSEGLGRDTVTDTQYF.

CDR3 in DNA: TGCGCCAGCAGCGCCAGGGATGGCTATGGCTACACCTTC. Protein: CASSARDGYGYTF. The J gene is TRBJ1-2, the V gene TRBV4-1; D perhaps matches TRBD1 (5 bases). CDR1 and CDR2 from the germline V gene are MGHRA and YSYEKL. CDR3 length: 13 residues. V was trimmed by 5 bases and J by 4 bases, leaving 11 bases between them.

The J gene is TRBJ2-3, the V gene TRBV10-2, with 11 bases aligning to TRBD2. Germline V gene sequence: CDR1 WSHSY, CDR2 SAAADI. V was clipped by 10 bases and J by 5 bases; unmatched bases: 8. There are 14 residues in the CDR3. The CDR3 DNA follows: TGCGCCACTCACTTAGCGGGAGGGAAAGATACGCAGTATTTT. Translating gives CATHLAGGKDTQYF.